One sample yielded the 29 T cell receptor beta chains listed below, sequenced in a study of response to subunit inactivated influenza vaccine. TCRdb processed the RT-PCR reads anew with MiXCR; each CDR3 protein has one entry. The sample records about 540,000 distinct CDR3 sequences, around a quarter being singletons. The same sample was also studied in work on T cells expressing NK-cell markers. Per that study: 5'RACE template switching with UMIs generated TCR beta cDNA.

The sequencing used CD4+ T cells sorted from PBMCs, collected 11 to 12 days after vaccination. The origin of the receptors is a man aged 50 or older who received an inactivated influenza vaccine.

This clonotype was picked up a small number of times. The rearrangement uses TRBV11-2 and TRBJ2-3; D is uncertain. The CDR3 is 15 residues long. Germline V CDR1 and CDR2: SGHAT, FQNNGV. V was clipped by 5 bases and J by 4 bases, with 16 bases between them. CDR3 bases: TGTGCCAGCAGCCCTCTACCCCGCCCAGCAGATACGCAGTATTTT. It codes for CASSPLPRPADTQYF.

The sample holds many counts of this clonotype. The CDR3 protein is CASSQRVEGGGNSYEQYF. In nucleotides, the CDR3 is TGCGCCAGCAGCCAGAGGGTGGAAGGTGGAGGGAACTCCTACGAGCAGTACTTC. The genes are TRBV4-3 and TRBJ2-7, with D possibly being TRBD2 (6 bases). This CDR3 comprises 18 residues. CDR1 is LGHNA and CDR2 is YSLEER in the germline V gene. Deletions cut 3 bases from V and 0 bases from J, with 21 bases between.

A word on this clonotype: A junction boundary mismatches the germline segment, possibly from a read error. DNA of the CDR3: TGTGCCAGCAGCATGCAGGGGGCCGGACTAGCGGGAGATGGGGACACAGATACGCAGTATTTT. This translates into CASSMQGAGLAGDGDTDTQYF. This chain joins TRBV15 and TRBJ2-3; 13 bases match TRBD2. Germline V lookup: CDR1 LNHNV, CDR2 YYDKDF (reference sequence). The CDR3 runs 21 residues.

The chain has TRBV29-1 and TRBJ2-5; 7 bases fit TRBD1. Germline V gives CDR1 SQVTM, CDR2 ANQGSEA. This CDR3 spans 12 amino acids. J was trimmed by 4 bases and V by 6 bases; bases with no gene match: 5. DNA of the CDR3: TGCAGCGTAAGACAGGGTCGAGAGACCCAGTACTTC. This translates into CSVRQGRETQYF.

This chain uses TRBV20-1 with TRBJ2-7; D is unresolved. CDR3 length: 11 residues. Trimming stripped 3 bases from V and 6 bases from J, with 9 bases between. CDR1 and CDR2 (germline): DFQATT, SNEGSKA (reference sequence). CDR3: CSASPGPEQYF. The CDR3, as DNA: TGCAGTGCTAGTCCTGGGCCCGAGCAGTACTTC.

This clonotype was seen only a few times. The chain links TRBV6-1 to TRBJ2-7; D possibly corresponds to TRBD1 (6 bases). CDR3 length equals 18 residues. CDR1 and CDR2 (germline): MNHNS, SASEGT. The ends were cut back, 4 bases at V and 0 bases at J, with 22 bases in the middle. The CDR3 protein is CASSAATPDRLRSYEQYF. CDR3 DNA sequence: TGTGCCAGCAGTGCCGCCACTCCCGACAGGCTACGCTCCTACGAGCAGTACTTC.

A few counts support this clonotype. The chain carries TRBV7-8 and TRBJ2-5; D is unclear. V lost 5 bases to trimming and J lost 2 bases, with 9 bases between them. The V gene's germline CDR1 is SGHVS and CDR2 FQNEAQ. This CDR3 contains 13 residues. CDR3 sequence (DNA): TGTGCCAGCAGCGGATTACTGCAAGAGACCCAGTACTTC. As protein: CASSGLLQETQYF.

The genes are TRBV12-2 and TRBJ2-5; TRBD2, the D gene given by the table, was not confirmed from the DNA. TRBV12-2 is described as a pseudogene. The length of the CDR3 is 14 residues. CDR3 amino acids: CASRLGGRRETQYF. CDR3 DNA sequence: TGTGCAAGTCGCTTGGGTGGCAGGAGGGAGACCCAGTACTTC.

This clonotype has just a few counts. The chain recombines TRBV20-1 with TRBJ1-1; TRBD1 might be the D (6 bases). Germline loops: CDR1 DFQATT, CDR2 SNEGSKA (reference sequence). The CDR3 covers 12 residues. The V end was cut by 6 bases, the J end by 0 bases, with 8 bases between. CDR3 bases: TGCAGTGCAACAGGGTTGAACACTGAAGCTTTCTTT. Protein sequence: CSATGLNTEAFF.

This clonotype was recorded a few times. V is TRBV6-1 and J is TRBJ1-6; no firm D call. Germline CDR1 reads MNHNS; CDR2 reads SASEGT. The CDR3 runs to 15 residues. V lost 5 bases to trimming and J lost 4 bases, with 12 bases between them. The CDR3 nucleotides read TGTGCCAGCAGTACCGGATCGATATATAATTCACCCCTCCACTTT. Translated: CASSTGSIYNSPLHF.

This clonotype has more than one count but fewer than ten. The chain couples TRBV30 to TRBJ2-7; D is possibly TRBD1 (6 bases). The CDR3 covers 12 residues. The V end was cut by 2 bases, the J end by 4 bases, with 9 bases between. Germline V gene lookup returns CDR1 GTSNPN and CDR2 SVGIG (reference sequence). CDR3 nucleotide sequence: TGTGCCTGGAGTCCCGACAGGTACGAGCAGTACTTC. The encoded protein is CAWSPDRYEQYF.

CDR3 residues: CASSPATGTNYGYTF. CDR3 DNA: TGTGCCAGCTCACCAGCGACAGGGACTAACTATGGCTACACCTTC. The V and J genes are TRBV18 and TRBJ1-2; 7 nucleotides agree with TRBD1. J lost 0 bases, V lost 2 bases, and 3 bases had no gene match. The CDR3 runs to 15 residues. Germline CDR1 is KGHSH and CDR2 is LQKENI.

The genes are TRBV10-2 and TRBJ2-7, with 9 nucleotides matching TRBD2. Germline V lookup: CDR1 WSHSY, CDR2 SAAADI. The CDR3 has 14 residues. V shed 7 bases and J 6 bases; nucleotides not matched to a gene: 10. The CDR3 loop is CASTGVISGGEQYF. The CDR3 DNA reads TGCGCCAGCACCGGCGTTATTAGCGGGGGCGAGCAGTACTTC.

This chain uses TRBV28 with TRBJ2-1; D is unresolved. CDR1 is MDHEN and CDR2 is SYDVKM in the germline V gene. The CDR3 length is 13 residues. With 5 bases removed from V and 6 bases from J, the gap between germline ends came to 11 bases. The CDR3 nucleotides read TGTGCCAGCAGTCCCCCTTGGGTCAATGAGCAGTTCTTC. It yields the protein CASSPPWVNEQFF.

This clonotype occurred a few times. The V call is TRBV4-3, the J call TRBJ2-1, with D possibly being TRBD2 (7 bases). The ends were cut back, 3 bases at V and 6 bases at J, with 18 bases in the middle. This CDR3 is 16 amino acids long. Looked up from germline, CDR1 is LGHNA and CDR2 is YSLEER. CDR3 sequence reads: CASSHLVRGARNEQFF. DNA of the CDR3: TGCGCCAGCAGCCATCTGGTACGGGGGGCGCGCAATGAGCAGTTCTTC.

The chain links TRBV7-2 to TRBJ1-6; D might be TRBD1 (5 bases). Germline V gene lookup returns CDR1 SGHTA and CDR2 FQGNSA. Trimming left V 5 bases short and J 9 bases short, with 14 bases between. The CDR3 contains 14 residues. The CDR3 spells CASSPREIGSPLHF. The CDR3 DNA sequence: TGTGCCAGCAGCCCCAGGGAGATAGGTTCACCCCTCCACTTT.

This clonotype was counted a single time. The CDR3 sequence: CASSYSGSWTGELFF. For the CDR3, the DNA is TGTGCCAGCTCATATAGCGGGAGTTGGACCGGGGAGCTGTTTTTT. The chain combines TRBV18 with TRBJ2-2, with 9 nucleotides matching TRBD2. Germline CDR1 reads KGHSH; CDR2 reads LQKENI. After removal of 5 bases from V and 5 bases from J, the junction contained 6 bases not matched to a gene. The CDR3 has 15 residues.

This clonotype was seen a single time. The chain combines TRBV15 with TRBJ2-6, with D possibly matching TRBD2 (5 bases). This CDR3 contains 19 residues. In germline, CDR1 is LNHNV, CDR2 YYDKDF (reference sequence). The V gene lost 5 bases and the J gene lost 0 bases, with 20 bases spanning the gap. The CDR3 here is CATSGPIGGKVSGANVLTF. CDR3 sequence (DNA): TGTGCCACCAGCGGACCTATTGGAGGTAAAGTCTCTGGGGCCAACGTCCTGACTTTC.

The gene calls are TRBV20-1 and TRBJ2-1; D possibly corresponds to TRBD2 (6 bases). Germline V CDR1 and CDR2: DFQATT, SNEGSKA (reference sequence). V shed 4 bases and J shed 7 bases, with 14 bases lying between them. The CDR3 is made up of 13 amino acids. The DNA of the CDR3 is TGCAGTGCTATACCGACTAGGAAGAATGAGCAGTTCTTC. This translates into CSAIPTRKNEQFF.

This clonotype was seen only a few times. The chain recombines TRBV7-2 with TRBJ2-3; no reliable D call. Germline values: CDR1 SGHTA, CDR2 FQGNSA. The CDR3 has 11 residues. Trimming removed 6 bases at V and 10 bases at J, with 11 bases between. The CDR3 spells CASSPGQSQYF. CDR3 nucleotide sequence: TGTGCCAGCAGTCCCGGTCAGTCGCAGTATTTT.

This clonotype was seen more than once but under ten times. This rearrangement joins TRBV9 to TRBJ1-3; no firm D call. This CDR3 is 16 amino acids long. Trimming took 0 bases from V and 0 from J, leaving 10 bases between them. CDR1 is SGDLS, CDR2 YYNGEE, per germline. CDR3 region: CASSVESRGSGNTIYF. DNA for the CDR3: TGTGCCAGCAGCGTAGAGAGCCGGGGCTCTGGAAACACCATATATTTT.

This clonotype turned up a few times. The chain couples TRBV24-1 to TRBJ1-1; 12 bases align to TRBD1. CDR1 KGHDR and CDR2 SFDVKD come from the germline V gene. Unmatched junction bases numbered 5, after V lost 3 bases and J lost 7 bases. This CDR3 comprises 15 residues. CDR3 sequence: CATSDGGQGADEAFF. CDR3 sequence (DNA): TGTGCCACCAGTGATGGGGGACAGGGGGCTGATGAAGCTTTCTTT.

There are a few counts of this clonotype. The gene calls are TRBV4-2 and TRBJ2-3; 7 nucleotides align to TRBD1. CDR1 is LGHNA, CDR2 YNFKEQ, per germline. CDR3 length: 16 amino acids. The V segment lost 1 base and the J segment 2 bases; nucleotides outside the gene matches: 6. The CDR3 sequence is CASSQAMGQPTDTQYF. CDR3 in DNA: TGTGCCAGCAGCCAAGCAATGGGACAGCCCACAGATACGCAGTATTTT.

The genes are TRBV11-3 and TRBJ2-2; 7 nucleotides line up with TRBD1. There are 16 residues in the CDR3. V shed 2 bases and J 4 bases; nucleotides not matched to a gene: 7. Germline-derived CDR1 and CDR2 are SGHNT and YENEEA. The CDR3 sequence is CASSLRGQGSTGELFF. Here the CDR3 DNA reads TGTGCCAGCAGCTTAAGGGGGCAGGGGTCCACCGGGGAGCTGTTTTTT.

The chain carries TRBV20-1 and TRBJ2-2; D call uncertain. The CDR3 is 15 residues long. Germline-derived CDR1 and CDR2 are DFQATT and SNEGSKA (reference sequence). The V end lost 5 bases, the J end lost 2 bases, and 15 bases lay between the germline ends. The CDR3 protein is CSARKLHLNTGELFF. CDR3 nucleotides: TGCAGTGCTCGTAAGCTCCACCTCAACACCGGGGAGCTGTTTTTT.

This clonotype was detected only a few times. The chain carries TRBV29-1 and TRBJ2-6, with D maybe TRBD2 (5 bases). V was clipped by 3 bases and J by 0 bases, with 6 bases between them. In germline, CDR1 is SQVTM, CDR2 ANQGSEA. The CDR3 is 14 residues long. The CDR3: CSVDGDSGANVLTF. CDR3 sequence (DNA): TGCAGCGTTGACGGGGACTCTGGGGCCAACGTCCTGACTTTC.

The V and J genes are TRBV7-2 and TRBJ2-1, with 14 bases fitting TRBD2. Germline CDR1 SGHTA, CDR2 FQGNSA. The CDR3 extends over 16 amino acids. The ends lost 6 bases at V and 6 bases at J; junction bases unmatched: 7. CDR3 region: CASSTKTSGGANEQFF. For the CDR3, the DNA is TGTGCCAGCAGTACCAAGACTAGCGGGGGGGCCAATGAGCAGTTCTTC.

The genes are TRBV27 and TRBJ2-7, with 7 bases aligning to TRBD2. The V gene's germline CDR1 is MNHEY and CDR2 SMNVEV (reference sequence). Trimming took 2 bases from V and 6 from J; bases not matched to a gene: 4. The CDR3 totals 13 residues. CDR3 nucleotide sequence: TGTGCCAGCAGTTTAAAGGGGACTATCGAGCAGTACTTC. Its translation: CASSLKGTIEQYF.

This clonotype was found once. This chain joins TRBV20-1 and TRBJ2-1; a weak D match, TRBD2 (6 bases). This CDR3 spans 15 amino acids. Germline CDR1 DFQATT, CDR2 SNEGSKA (reference sequence). The ends were cut back, 3 bases at V and 0 bases at J, with 12 bases in the middle. This chain's CDR3 is CSASFGGYSYNEQFF. The DNA of the CDR3 is TGCAGTGCTAGTTTCGGGGGTTACTCCTACAATGAGCAGTTCTTC.